One and the same sample provided the 17 T cell receptor beta chains below, sequenced in a study of high-grade serous ovarian cancer treatment subgroups. Tumor samples were obtained before definitive surgery or chemotherapy. The assay was immunoSEQ multiplex PCR, and TCRdb's table has in-frame clones only and misses some. The profile shows about 11,000 clones, less than 90% of them singletons. The sequenced material came from tumor tissue. The receptors originated from a human donor with high-grade serous ovarian cancer.

The CDR3 DNA is TGTGCCAGCCGACTAGCGGGAGCCTACGAGCAGTACTTC. It encodes CASRLAGAYEQYF. The chain has TRBV10-3 and TRBJ2-5, with TRBD2 identical over 12 bases. TRBJ2-7 matches the DNA end more closely, so the J call is doubtful. CDR1 is ENHRY, CDR2 SYGVKD, per germline. The CDR3 is 13 amino acids.

The count of this clone is one. The rearrangement joins TRBV29-1 to TRBJ2-5; D is unresolved. This CDR3 spans 12 amino acids. CDR1 and CDR2 (germline): SQVTM, ANQGSEA. V was cut by 6 bases and J by 2 bases, with 10 bases left in between. The CDR3 sequence: CSVWRTQETQYF. CDR3 DNA: TGCAGCGTCTGGAGAACTCAAGAGACCCAGTACTTC.

This sequence joins TRBV28 and TRBJ2-3; TRBD2 agrees at 9 bases. The CDR3 has 17 amino acids. Trimming took 6 bases from V and 6 from J; bases not matched to a gene: 16. CDR1 and CDR2 from the germline V gene are MDHEN and SYDVKM. CDR3 loop: CASSPLWLREGLDTQYF. In nucleotides, the CDR3 is TGTGCCAGCAGCCCCCTCTGGCTGCGGGAGGGCCTTGATACGCAGTATTTT.

There are a few counts of this clone. The chain has TRBV7-9 and TRBJ1-1; tentative D call: TRBD1 (6 bases). V shed 1 base and J shed 10 bases, with 16 bases lying between them. Germline V lookup: CDR1 SEHNR, CDR2 FQNEAQ (reference sequence). This CDR3 is built from 14 residues. The CDR3 region has the DNA TGTGCCAGCAGCTTAGGGAACCACAGGGAGCGAGCTTTCTTT. Protein product: CASSLGNHRERAFF.

The chain carries TRBV7-2 and TRBJ1-4, with D unclear. This CDR3 is built from 15 residues. V was shortened by 4 bases and J by 10 bases, with 19 bases between the two germline ends. Germline V gene data show CDR1 as SGHTA and CDR2 as FQGNSA. This CDR3 reads CASSSRTESPRKLFF. In nucleotides, the CDR3 is TGTGCCAGCAGCTCCCGGACTGAATCTCCCAGAAAACTGTTTTTT.

The chain combines TRBV7-2 with TRBJ2-3; D possibly corresponds to TRBD1 (6 bases). Germline V gives CDR1 SGHTA, CDR2 FQGNSA. V lost 6 bases to trimming and J lost 2 bases, with 9 bases between them. This CDR3 has 13 amino acids. CDR3 residues: CASRQGNTDTQYF. Written as DNA, the CDR3 is TGTGCCAGCAGACAGGGTAACACAGATACGCAGTATTTT.

The CDR3 region is CASSLGSGNQEKLFF. In nucleotides, the CDR3 is TGTGCCAGCAGCTTGGGGTCAGGGAATCAAGAAAAACTGTTTTTT. The chain recombines TRBV5-6 with TRBJ1-4; tentative D call: TRBD1 (5 bases). CDR3 length: 15 residues. Germline CDR1 and CDR2: SGHDT and YYEEEE. Trimming removed 0 bases at V and 8 bases at J, with 14 bases between. The full variable domain, its missing parts supplied by reference TRBV5-6 and TRBJ1-4, is DAGVTQSPTHLIKTRGQQVTLRCSPKSGHDTVSWYQQALGQGPQFIFQYYEEEERQRGNFPDRFSGHQFPNYSSELNVNALLLGDSALYLCASSLGSGNQEKLFFGSGTQLSVL.

The genes are TRBV18 and TRBJ2-7; D ambiguous. Looked up from germline, CDR1 is KGHSH and CDR2 is LQKENI. The CDR3 runs 15 residues. Trimming removed 1 base from V and 2 bases from J, with 12 bases in between. The CDR3 protein is CASSPRAELTYEQYF. The CDR3 DNA is TGTGCCAGCTCACCACGTGCAGAGCTCACCTACGAGCAGTACTTC.

This chain joins TRBV1 and TRBJ2-3; TRBD1, the D gene given by the table, was not confirmed from the DNA. TRBV1 is annotated as a pseudogene. This CDR3 is 16 amino acids long. The CDR3 here is CTSSQVAGGDGDTQYF. CDR3 coding DNA: TGCACCAGCAGCCAAGTCGCAGGGGGCGATGGAGATACGCAGTATTTT.

This clone was seen once. The chain couples TRBV6-6 to TRBJ1-1, with D uncertain. CDR1 is MNHNY and CDR2 is SVGAGI in the germline V gene (reference sequence). The CDR3 covers 12 residues. Trimming stripped 2 bases from V and 8 bases from J, with 9 bases between. The chain's CDR3 is CASSYPSKEAFF. Here the CDR3 DNA reads TGTGCCAGCAGTTACCCCAGTAAAGAAGCTTTCTTT.

V usage is TRBV6-1 and J usage is TRBJ2-5; TRBD1 aligns across 7 bases. The last part of the DNA fits TRBJ2-7 better; the J call may be wrong. Germline V lookup: CDR1 MNHNS, CDR2 SASEGT. This CDR3 has 12 amino acids. The CDR3 DNA follows: TGTGCCAGCAGCCTGACAGGGAACGAGCAGTACTTC. Translating gives CASSLTGNEQYF.

The chain links TRBV4-1 to TRBJ2-7, with D hard to call. V gave up 4 bases and J gave up 0 bases, with 22 bases separating them. CDR1 and CDR2 (germline): MGHRA, YSYEKL. This CDR3 is built from 18 residues. CDR3 sequence: CASSPWTDLLQSSYEQYF. The DNA of the CDR3 is TGCGCCAGCAGCCCCTGGACGGATCTCCTCCAGAGCTCCTACGAGCAGTACTTC.

In this sample, this clone turned up once. The V and J genes are TRBV19 and TRBJ2-1, with 11 bases lining up with TRBD2. This CDR3 is built from 17 residues. With 6 bases clipped from V and 5 bases from J, the junction kept 12 bases outside the gene matches. Germline-derived CDR1 and CDR2 are LNHDA and SQIVND (reference sequence). As DNA, the CDR3 is TGTGCCAGTAGCAAGGCAGCCGGGACTAGCGGAAACAATGAGCAGTTCTTC. This encodes CASSKAAGTSGNNEQFF.

The genes are TRBV19 and TRBJ2-1, with a tentative D call TRBD1 (6 bases). CDR1 LNHDA and CDR2 SQIVND come from the germline V gene (reference sequence). This CDR3 contains 13 residues. V shed 5 bases and J shed 6 bases, with 11 bases lying between them. CDR3 protein: CASSQGQFNEQFF. The CDR3 coding sequence is TGTGCCAGTAGTCAGGGGCAGTTCAATGAGCAGTTCTTC.

This clone was seen a few times. This chain uses TRBV7-9 with TRBJ2-7; D possibly corresponds to TRBD1 (6 bases). Trimming removed 5 bases from V and 4 bases from J, with 9 bases in between. Germline assignment: CDR1 SEHNR and CDR2 FQNEAQ (reference sequence). The CDR3 sequence is 12 residues long. The DNA of the CDR3 is TGTGCCAGCAGCGTCGACAGGTACGAGCAGTACTTC. It specifies CASSVDRYEQYF.

The chain combines TRBV7-9 with TRBJ1-2; unclear D gene. The CDR3 totals 13 residues. Germline lookup yields CDR1 SEHNR and CDR2 FQNEAQ (reference sequence). V lost 3 bases and J lost 0, with 5 bases in between. The CDR3: CASSFGANYGYTF. The CDR3 DNA sequence: TGTGCCAGCAGCTTCGGGGCTAACTATGGCTACACCTTC.

This chain connects TRBV5-4 to TRBJ1-6; D is possibly TRBD1 (6 bases). From germline, CDR1 is SGHNT and CDR2 YYREEE (reference sequence). The CDR3 is made up of 14 amino acids. V lost 5 bases, J lost 9 bases, and 15 bases lay in between. The CDR3 DNA sequence: TGTGCCAGCAGTACAACAGGGAACCCTTCACCCCTCCACTTT. It encodes CASSTTGNPSPLHF.